Detailed here is one T cell receptor beta chain. This sample stems from a study of preoperative IRX-2 immunotherapy in early breast cancer. Sequencing was performed with immunoSEQ multiplex PCR; in TCRdb, only in-frame clones are kept and a portion is missing. The profile shows roughly 5,300 clones, about 76% of them singletons. V shed 5 bases, J shed 2 bases, and the junction held 16 bases outside the gene matches. The V gene's germline CDR1 is LNHDA and CDR2 SQIVND (reference sequence). The CDR3 covers 18 residues. The treatment here: preoperative locoregional IRX-2 cytokine immunotherapy. Preoperative locoregional IRX-2 cytokine immunotherapy was tested in the phase Ib source study.

This TCR was sampled from a human donor with breast cancer. This chain uses TRBV19 with TRBJ2-7; 9 bases are shared with TRBD2. The sample was tumor tissue, taken before IRX-2 immunotherapy. The CDR3 DNA is TGTGCCAGTAGTCCAAGGAGAACTAGCGGGCTAGGACCCTACGAGCAGTACTTC. This gives the protein CASSPRRTSGLGPYEQYF.